This entry describes one T cell receptor (beta chain). This clone was observed a few times. There is no known antigen for this receptor. Nothing much larger sits one base from this clone, and base qualities are not available. Including the terminal cysteine and phenylalanine, the CDR3 comprises 15 residues. CDR3 DNA only is kept here, 45 bases in frame from base 1. Relative to germline, V is 4 bases shorter and J is 2 bases shorter, with 13 bases between their ends. Reading the germline V gene gives CDR1 SGHRS and CDR2 YFSETQ. The record originates from a study of shared clonotypes between healthy human individuals (dated by TCRdb to 2018 to 2021). Regarding the research as a whole: A couple of women and three men aged 18 to 49 years were included in the cohort. For each donor, CD4 naive and CD4 memory were each given three plates, CD8 naive was given two plates, and CD8 memory was given one plate. To estimate repertoire size and how much clonotypes are shared between individuals, the study performed deep sequencing of blood TCR repertoires from five healthy adults. To increase sequencing depth and limit assay-specific biases, TCR repertoire library preparation and sequencing were carried out by different laboratories using diverse techniques. Between about 0.85 and 9.5 billion PBMCs per donor were obtained by leukapheresis.

The study at large found these results: Sampling was restricted to blood, and TCR repertoires in tissues likely differ from the TCR repertoires found in blood. Naive subsets generally had larger estimated clonotype richness than memory subsets did. Because the study included only a small number of donors, the genetic and exposure-history diversity represented was limited. Higher generation probabilities were observed for clonotypes shared by all four sorted-subset donors than for non-shared clonotypes. Sharing across several donors was observed for around 5% of naive CD4, over 3% of naive CD8, around 2.5% of memory CD4, and roughly 0.4% of memory CD8 clonotypes. Even with the large sequencing depth, rarefaction of the sorted-subset datasets indicated that sequencing was incomplete. Based on pairwise subsampling, the degree of clonotype sharing among donors was expected to be affected by sequencing depth.

The donors were healthy, HIV-negative adults with no recently reported acute infections or vaccinations. Every donor was a Caucasian adult living in Nashville, Tennessee, USA. CD4+ T cells were enriched by magnetic negative selection, after which naive cells were positively selected on CD45RA and the negative fraction was taken as the memory subset. Blood was obtained by leukapheresis, after which PBMCs were separated by Ficoll-Histopaque density gradient centrifugation and cryopreserved in liquid nitrogen vapor phase. Analytical flow cytometry was used to check the purity and quantity of every magnetically sorted T cell population. From each sorted fraction, genomic DNA was isolated and quantified by UV absorbance on a Nanodrop 2000c. TCR CDR3 regions were amplified from genomic DNA by multiplex PCR using the deep immunoSEQ assay. For each cell subset, the extracted genomic DNA was distributed evenly across all wells of several immunoSEQ 96-well plates, and each plate served as one replicate. For sorted subsets, each replicate PCR was loaded with roughly 0.2 ug genomic DNA, equivalent to 25,000 to 35,000 T cell genomes. Purified libraries were measured with a Qubit 3.0 fluorometer, size-checked on a Bioanalyzer 2100, and measured again with the KAPA Library Quantification kit. Every immunoSEQ 96-well plate was sequenced on a separate single-read 150-cycle Illumina NextSeq 550 flow cell. The paper's processing steps were these. Because the immunoSEQ output held only junctional sequences and lacked quality scores, the filtering could not match the filtering applied to full-length reads. To assign V/J genes and CDR3, sequences were annotated using PyIR, a Python wrapper for IgBLAST v1.9, with IMGT germline references. Reads with weak V/J assignments (E-value above 1e-6), missing CDR3, stop codons, out-of-frame junctions, or ambiguous translated residues were removed. V3J clonotypes were defined by identical inferred V gene, J gene, and CDR3 amino acid sequence. Percentage overlap between repertoires was calculated by dividing the number of shared unique clonotypes by the size of the smaller repertoire. Repertoire richness was assessed with RTK rarefaction, the Chao1 estimator, and Recon v2.1 estimates of unobserved clonotypes. Generation probabilities were computed with OLGA for all TCRbeta clonotypes obtained by the gDNA method from a handful of donors. TCRdb re-hosts the immuneACCESS table, in-frame sequences only. Its copies lack some clones; in the studies checked, an unresolved V gene accounts for under half of them, and the cause for the rest is not known. That table supplies the V and J calls and clone size; D and trimming were determined from the DNA. The sample table shows approximately 2.4 million clones, and almost 96% are seen once. Of the sample, approximately 0.13% is held by the ten largest clones.

This receptor was taken from a man between 18 and 29 years old in good health. In this chain, TRBV5-1 is recombined with TRBJ1-5, with the D gene not clear enough to name. Source material: naive CD4+ T cells sorted from blood. What this sample's cell subset or site label stands for: CD45RA+ positively selected. The CDR3 region has the sequence CASSPGDGGNQPQHF. The nucleotide sequence reads as follows: TGCGCCAGCAGCCCTGGGGATGGCGGCAATCAGCCCCAGCATTTT.